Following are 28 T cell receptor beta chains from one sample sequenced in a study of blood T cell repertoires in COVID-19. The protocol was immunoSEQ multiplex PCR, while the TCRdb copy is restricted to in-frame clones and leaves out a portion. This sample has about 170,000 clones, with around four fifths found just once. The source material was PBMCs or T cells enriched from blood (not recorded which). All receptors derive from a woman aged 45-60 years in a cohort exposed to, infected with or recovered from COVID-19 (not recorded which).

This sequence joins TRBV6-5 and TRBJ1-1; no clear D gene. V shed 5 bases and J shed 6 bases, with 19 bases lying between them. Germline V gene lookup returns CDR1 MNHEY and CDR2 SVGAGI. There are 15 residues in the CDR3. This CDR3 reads CASSTKTGKKAEAFF. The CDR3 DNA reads TGTGCCAGCAGTACCAAGACCGGGAAGAAGGCTGAAGCTTTCTTT.

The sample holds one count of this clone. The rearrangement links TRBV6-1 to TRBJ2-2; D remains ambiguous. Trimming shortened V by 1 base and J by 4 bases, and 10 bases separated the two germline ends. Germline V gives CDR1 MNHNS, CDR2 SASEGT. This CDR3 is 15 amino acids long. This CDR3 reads CASSEDLPGTGELFF. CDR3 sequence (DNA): TGTGCCAGCAGTGAAGATCTCCCAGGCACCGGGGAGCTGTTTTTT.

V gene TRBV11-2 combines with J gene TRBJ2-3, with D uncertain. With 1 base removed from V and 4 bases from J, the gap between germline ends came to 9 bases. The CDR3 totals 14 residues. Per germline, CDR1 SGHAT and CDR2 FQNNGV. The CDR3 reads CASSLVPSADTQYF. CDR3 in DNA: TGTGCCAGCAGCTTAGTTCCTTCGGCAGATACGCAGTATTTT.

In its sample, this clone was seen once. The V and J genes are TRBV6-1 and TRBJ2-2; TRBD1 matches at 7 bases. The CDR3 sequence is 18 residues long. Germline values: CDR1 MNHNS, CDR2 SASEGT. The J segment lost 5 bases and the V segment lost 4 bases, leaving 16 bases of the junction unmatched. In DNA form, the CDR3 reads TGTGCCAGCAGTGGGGGCATCCAGGGGGTCAGAGGTACCGGGGAGCTGTTTTTT. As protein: CASSGGIQGVRGTGELFF.

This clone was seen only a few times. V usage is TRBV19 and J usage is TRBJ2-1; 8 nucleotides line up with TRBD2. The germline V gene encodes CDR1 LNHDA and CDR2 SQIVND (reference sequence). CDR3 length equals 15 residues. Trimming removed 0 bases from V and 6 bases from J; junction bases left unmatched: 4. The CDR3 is CASSIDLGTSNEQFF. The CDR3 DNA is TGTGCCAGTAGTATAGATCTCGGGACTAGCAATGAGCAGTTCTTC. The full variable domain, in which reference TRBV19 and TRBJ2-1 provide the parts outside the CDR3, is DGGITQSPKYLFRKEGQNVTLSCEQNLNHDAMYWYRQDPGQGLRLIYYSQIVNDFQKGDIAEGYSVSREKKESFPLTVTSAQKNPTAFYLCASSIDLGTSNEQFFGPGTRLTVL.

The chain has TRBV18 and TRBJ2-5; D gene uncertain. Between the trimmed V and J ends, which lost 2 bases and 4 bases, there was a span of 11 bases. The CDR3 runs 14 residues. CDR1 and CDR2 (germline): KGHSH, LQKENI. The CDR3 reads CASSPGVERETQYF. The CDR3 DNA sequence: TGTGCCAGCTCACCAGGAGTTGAGCGAGAGACCCAGTACTTC.

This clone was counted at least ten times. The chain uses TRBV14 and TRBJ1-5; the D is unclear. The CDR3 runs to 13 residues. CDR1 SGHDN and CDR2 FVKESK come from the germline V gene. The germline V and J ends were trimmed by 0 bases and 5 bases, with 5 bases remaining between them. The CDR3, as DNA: TGTGCCAGCAGCCAAGAGAGAGATCAGCCCCAGCATTTT. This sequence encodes CASSQERDQPQHF.

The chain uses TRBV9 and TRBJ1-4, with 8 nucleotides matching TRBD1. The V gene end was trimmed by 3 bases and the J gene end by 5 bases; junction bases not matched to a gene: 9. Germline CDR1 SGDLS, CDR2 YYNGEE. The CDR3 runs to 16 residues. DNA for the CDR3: TGTGCCAGCAGCGCCACACCGGGACAGGAGAATGAAAAACTGTTTTTT. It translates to CASSATPGQENEKLFF.

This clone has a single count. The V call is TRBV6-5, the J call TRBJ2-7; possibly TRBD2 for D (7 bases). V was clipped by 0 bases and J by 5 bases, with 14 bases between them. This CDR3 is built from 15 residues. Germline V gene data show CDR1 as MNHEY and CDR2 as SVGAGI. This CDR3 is CASSYSAGAVDEQYF. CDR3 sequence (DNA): TGTGCCAGCAGTTACTCTGCGGGGGCAGTCGACGAGCAGTACTTC.

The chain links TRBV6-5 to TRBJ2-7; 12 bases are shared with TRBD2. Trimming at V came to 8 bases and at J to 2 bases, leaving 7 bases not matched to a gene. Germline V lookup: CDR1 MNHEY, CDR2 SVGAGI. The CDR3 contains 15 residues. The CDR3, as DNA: TGTGCCAGCGTACCGGGACTAGCGGGCCCCTACGAGCAGTACTTC. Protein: CASVPGLAGPYEQYF.

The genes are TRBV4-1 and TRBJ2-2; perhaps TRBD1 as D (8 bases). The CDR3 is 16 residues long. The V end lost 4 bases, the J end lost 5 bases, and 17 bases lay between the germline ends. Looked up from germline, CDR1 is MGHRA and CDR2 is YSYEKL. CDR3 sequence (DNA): TGCGCCAGCAGCCTCGATACAGGGGGGGGAACCGGGGAGCTGTTTTTT. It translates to CASSLDTGGGTGELFF.

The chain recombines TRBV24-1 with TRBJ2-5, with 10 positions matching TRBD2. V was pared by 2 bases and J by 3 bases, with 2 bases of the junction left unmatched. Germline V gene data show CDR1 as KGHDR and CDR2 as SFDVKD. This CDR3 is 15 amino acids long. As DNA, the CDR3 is TGTGCCACCAGTGATTCCGGACTAGCGGAAGAGACCCAGTACTTC. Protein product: CATSDSGLAEETQYF.

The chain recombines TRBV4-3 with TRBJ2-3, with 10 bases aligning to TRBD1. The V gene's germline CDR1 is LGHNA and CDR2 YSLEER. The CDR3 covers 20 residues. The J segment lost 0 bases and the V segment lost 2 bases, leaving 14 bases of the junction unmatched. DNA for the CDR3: TGCGCCAGCAGCCAATCGGGGCAATGGGACAGGGGAACTAGCACAGATACGCAGTATTTT. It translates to CASSQSGQWDRGTSTDTQYF.

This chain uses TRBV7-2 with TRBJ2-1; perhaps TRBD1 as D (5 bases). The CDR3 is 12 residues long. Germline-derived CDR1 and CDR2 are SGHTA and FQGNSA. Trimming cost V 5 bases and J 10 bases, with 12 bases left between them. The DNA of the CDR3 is TGTGCCAGCAGCCGGACACAAGGGGAGCAGTTCTTC. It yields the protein CASSRTQGEQFF.

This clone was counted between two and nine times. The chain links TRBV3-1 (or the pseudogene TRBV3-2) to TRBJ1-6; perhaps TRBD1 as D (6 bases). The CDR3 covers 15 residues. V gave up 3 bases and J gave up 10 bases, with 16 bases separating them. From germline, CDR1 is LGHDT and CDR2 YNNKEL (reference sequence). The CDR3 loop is CASSHSNRDGSPLHF. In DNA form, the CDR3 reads TGTGCCAGCAGCCACTCGAACAGGGATGGATCACCCCTCCACTTT.

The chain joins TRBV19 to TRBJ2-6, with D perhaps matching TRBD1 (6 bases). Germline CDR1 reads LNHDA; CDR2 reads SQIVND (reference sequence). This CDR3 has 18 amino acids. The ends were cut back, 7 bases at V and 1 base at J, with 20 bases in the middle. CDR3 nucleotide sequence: TGTGCCAGTACGGACATGACAGGAAAAAAATCTGGGGCCAACGTCCTGACTTTC. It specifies CASTDMTGKKSGANVLTF.

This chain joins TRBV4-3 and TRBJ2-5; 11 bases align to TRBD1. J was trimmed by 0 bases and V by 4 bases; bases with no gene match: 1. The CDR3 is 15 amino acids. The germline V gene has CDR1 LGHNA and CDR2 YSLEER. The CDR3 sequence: CASSRGQGDQETQYF. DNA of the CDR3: TGCGCCAGCAGCCGGGGACAGGGGGACCAAGAGACCCAGTACTTC.

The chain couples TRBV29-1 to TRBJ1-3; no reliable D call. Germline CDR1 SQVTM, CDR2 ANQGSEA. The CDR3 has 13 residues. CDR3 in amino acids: CSVSGSSGNTIYF. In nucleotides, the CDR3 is TGCAGTGTTTCTGGCAGCTCTGGAAACACCATATATTTT.

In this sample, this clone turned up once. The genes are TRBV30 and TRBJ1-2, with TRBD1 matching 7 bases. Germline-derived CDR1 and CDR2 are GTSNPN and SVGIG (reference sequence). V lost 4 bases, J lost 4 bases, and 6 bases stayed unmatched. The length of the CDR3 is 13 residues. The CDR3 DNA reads TGTGCCTGGATCCGGGACAGCTCCTATGGCTACACCTTC. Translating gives CAWIRDSSYGYTF.

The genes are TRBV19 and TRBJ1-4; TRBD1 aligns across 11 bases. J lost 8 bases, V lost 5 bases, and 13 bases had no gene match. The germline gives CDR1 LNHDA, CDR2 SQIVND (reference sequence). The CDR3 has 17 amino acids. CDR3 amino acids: CASSPRDRGNSNEKLFF. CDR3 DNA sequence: TGTGCCAGTAGTCCCCGGGACAGGGGGAATTCAAACGAAAAACTGTTTTTT.

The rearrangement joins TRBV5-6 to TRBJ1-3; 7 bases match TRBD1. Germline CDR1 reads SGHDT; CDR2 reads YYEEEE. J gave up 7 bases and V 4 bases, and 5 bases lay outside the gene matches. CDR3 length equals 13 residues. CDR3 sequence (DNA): TGTGCCAGCAGCGGAAGCAGGGGGAACACCATATATTTT. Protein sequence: CASSGSRGNTIYF.

CDR3 protein: CASSPISGSGEQYF. The CDR3 DNA reads TGTGCCAGCAGTCCTATTAGCGGGAGTGGCGAGCAGTACTTC. The chain uses TRBV6-5 and TRBJ2-7; 9 bases line up with TRBD2. V was clipped by 5 bases and J by 6 bases; unmatched bases: 8. From germline, CDR1 is MNHEY and CDR2 SVGAGI. The CDR3 is 14 amino acids.

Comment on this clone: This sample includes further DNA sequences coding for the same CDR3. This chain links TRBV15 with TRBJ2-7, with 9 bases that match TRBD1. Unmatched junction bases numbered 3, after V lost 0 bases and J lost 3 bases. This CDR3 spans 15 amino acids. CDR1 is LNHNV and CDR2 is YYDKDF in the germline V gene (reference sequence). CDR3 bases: TGTGCCACCAGCAGAGACAGGGGACAGGGCTACGAGCAGTACTTC. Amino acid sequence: CATSRDRGQGYEQYF.

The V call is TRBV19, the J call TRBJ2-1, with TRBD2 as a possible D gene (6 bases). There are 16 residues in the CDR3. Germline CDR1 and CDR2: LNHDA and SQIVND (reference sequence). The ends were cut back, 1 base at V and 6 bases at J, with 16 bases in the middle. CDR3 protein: CASSIVQRERGNEQFF. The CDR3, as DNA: TGTGCCAGTAGTATAGTTCAACGGGAGAGGGGCAATGAGCAGTTCTTC.

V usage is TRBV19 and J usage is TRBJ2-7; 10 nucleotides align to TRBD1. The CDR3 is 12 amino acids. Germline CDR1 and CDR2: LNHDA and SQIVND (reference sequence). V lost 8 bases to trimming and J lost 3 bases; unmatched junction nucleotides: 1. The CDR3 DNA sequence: TGTGCCAGTGGACAGGGGGGCTACGAGCAGTACTTC. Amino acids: CASGQGGYEQYF.

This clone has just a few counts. CDR3 loop: CASSPGAQRSNQPQHF. The CDR3 bases are TGTGCCAGCAGCCCCGGAGCCCAAAGGAGCAATCAGCCCCAGCATTTT. This chain uses TRBV7-2 with TRBJ1-5, with unresolved D. Trimming removed 5 bases at V and 1 base at J, with 15 bases between. Per germline, CDR1 SGHTA and CDR2 FQGNSA. This CDR3 contains 16 residues.

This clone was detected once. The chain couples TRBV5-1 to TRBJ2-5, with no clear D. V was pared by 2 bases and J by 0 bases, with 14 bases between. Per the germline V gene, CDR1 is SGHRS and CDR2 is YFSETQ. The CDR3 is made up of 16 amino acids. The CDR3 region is CASSFDSDSYQETQYF. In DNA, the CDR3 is TGCGCCAGCAGCTTTGATTCCGACTCGTACCAAGAGACCCAGTACTTC. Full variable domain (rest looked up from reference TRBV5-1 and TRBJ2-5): KAGVTQTPRYLIKTRGQQVTLSCSPISGHRSVSWYQQTPGQGLQFLFEYFSETQRNKGNFPGRFSGRQFSNSRSEMNVSTLELGDSALYLCASSFDSDSYQETQYFGPGTRLLVL.

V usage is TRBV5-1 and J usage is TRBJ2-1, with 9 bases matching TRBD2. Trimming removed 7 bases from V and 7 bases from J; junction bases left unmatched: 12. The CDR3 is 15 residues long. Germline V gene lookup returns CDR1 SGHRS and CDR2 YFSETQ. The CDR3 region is CASDLAGGQRNEQFF. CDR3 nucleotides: TGCGCCAGCGATTTGGCGGGGGGGCAACGAAATGAGCAGTTCTTC.